This TCR beta chain emerged from a study of CD8 T cells in Susac syndrome. Reverse transcription used roughly 0.45 to 1 ug RNA and random hexamers. TCRdb re-derived calls from the immunoSEQ multiplex PCR reads in MiXCR, one entry per CDR3 protein. The table has 200,000 to 250,000 distinct CDR3 sequences, roughly 92% seen once; the top ten hold roughly 0.15%. The germline V gene has CDR1 SQVTM and CDR2 ANQGSEA. This CDR3 has 16 amino acids. For this clonotype: One end of the junction does not line up with germline, which may come from a read error.

The specimen was CD8+ T cells from PBMCs. The sequence came from a human donor with multiple sclerosis. V usage is TRBV29-1 and J usage is TRBJ1-2; D is unresolved. CDR3 bases: TGCAGCGCTGAAGAAGGACCCCCAGACAAGCTCTATGGCTACACCTTC. As protein: CSAEEGPPDKLYGYTF.